This T cell receptor (beta chain) was captured in a study of blood T cells in healthy people across ages. Whole-study context: For every two T cells, template switching captured about one barcoded beta molecule.

Extracted total RNA amounted to at least 5.5 micrograms for each sample. The table lists this clonotype with a few counts. In germline, CDR1 is SGHAT, CDR2 FQDESV (reference sequence). V lost 6 bases, J lost 5 bases, and 15 bases stayed unmatched. The CDR3 spans 17 residues. A second PCR of 7 to 11 cycles used a sample-barcoded 5' primer and a J-beta primer mix. Each cDNA molecule was tagged by a template-switch adaptor that had 12 random nucleotides. In TCRdb, the 5' RACE reads were re-called with MiXCR into one record per CDR3 protein. The sample carries fewer than 2,000,000 distinct CDR3 sequences, more than 35% recorded once.

This sequence was found in a human donor in good health. The V call is TRBV11-1, the J call TRBJ2-1; 8 bases are a match to TRBD1. The material sequenced was blood. CDR3 residues: CASSPLGKDRANNEQFF. In DNA form, the CDR3 reads TGTGCCAGCAGTCCCCTGGGGAAGGACAGGGCTAACAATGAGCAGTTCTTC.